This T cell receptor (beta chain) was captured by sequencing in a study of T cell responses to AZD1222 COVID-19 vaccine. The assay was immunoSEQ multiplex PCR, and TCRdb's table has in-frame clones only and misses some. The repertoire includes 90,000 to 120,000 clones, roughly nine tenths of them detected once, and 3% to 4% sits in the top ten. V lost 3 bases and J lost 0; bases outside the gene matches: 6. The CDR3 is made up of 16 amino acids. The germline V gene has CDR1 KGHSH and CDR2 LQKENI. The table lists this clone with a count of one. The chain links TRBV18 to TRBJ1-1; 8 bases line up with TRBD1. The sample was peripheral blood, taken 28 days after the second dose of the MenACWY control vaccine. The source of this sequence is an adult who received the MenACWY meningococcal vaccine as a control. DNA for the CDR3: TGTGCCAGCTCACCCGGCGGACAGGGTATGAACACTGAAGCTTTCTTT. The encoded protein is CASSPGGQGMNTEAFF.